This TCR beta chain originates from a study of metastatic and nonmetastatic thyroid tumors. With MiXCR, TCRdb called clones anew from the PCR reads. This sample carries about 85,000 clones, 8% to 9.5% of them seen once, and the ten largest clones take around 9.2%. Study-wide points: Within blood and tumor, benign nodules reportedly had significantly lower TCR beta diversity than malignant thyroid tumors did.

No patient received treatment before thyroid surgery. The CDR3 is 13 residues long. V lost 1 base and J 8 bases, leaving 11 bases between the germline ends. In germline, CDR1 is SEHNR, CDR2 FQNEAQ (reference sequence). This clone was counted ten times or more. Its target is unknown. The chain uses TRBV7-9 and TRBJ1-2, with D possibly TRBD1 on 6 matching bases. The sample was blood. The TCR sequence derives from a female donor with papillary thyroid cancer or a benign thyroid nodule (not recorded which). Some clones in this sample may be carry-over from other donors' samples. The CDR3 coding sequence is TGTGCCAGCAGCTTAGGTTGGGGGGCCGGCTACACCTTC. Its translation: CASSLGWGAGYTF.